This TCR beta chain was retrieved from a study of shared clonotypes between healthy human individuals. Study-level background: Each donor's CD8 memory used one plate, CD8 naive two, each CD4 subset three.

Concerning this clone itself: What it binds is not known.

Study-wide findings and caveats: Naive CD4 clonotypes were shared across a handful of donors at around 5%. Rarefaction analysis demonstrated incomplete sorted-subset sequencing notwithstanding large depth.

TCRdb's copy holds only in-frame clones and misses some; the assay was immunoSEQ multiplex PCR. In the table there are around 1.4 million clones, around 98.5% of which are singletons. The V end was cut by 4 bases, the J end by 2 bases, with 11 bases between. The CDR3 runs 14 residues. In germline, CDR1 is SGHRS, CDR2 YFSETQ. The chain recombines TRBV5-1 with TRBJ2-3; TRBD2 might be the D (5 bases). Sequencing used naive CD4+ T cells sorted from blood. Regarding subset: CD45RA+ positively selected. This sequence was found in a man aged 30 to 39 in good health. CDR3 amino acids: CASSRETTTDTQYF. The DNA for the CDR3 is TGCGCCAGCAGCCGTGAGACTACCACAGATACGCAGTATTTT.